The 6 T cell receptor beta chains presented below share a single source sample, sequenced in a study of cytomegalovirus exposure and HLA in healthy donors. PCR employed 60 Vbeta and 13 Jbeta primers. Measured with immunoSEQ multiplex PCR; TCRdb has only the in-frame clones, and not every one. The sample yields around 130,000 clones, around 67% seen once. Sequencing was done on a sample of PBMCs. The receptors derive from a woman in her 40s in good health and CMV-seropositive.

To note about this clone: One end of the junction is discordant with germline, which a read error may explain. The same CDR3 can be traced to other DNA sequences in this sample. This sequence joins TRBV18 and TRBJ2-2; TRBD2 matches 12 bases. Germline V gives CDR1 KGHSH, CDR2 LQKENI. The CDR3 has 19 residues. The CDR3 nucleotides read TGCGCCAGCTCACCTTTGTCGACGGGACTAGCGGGCAACACCGGGGAGCTGTTTTTT. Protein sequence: CASSPLSTGLAGNTGELFF.

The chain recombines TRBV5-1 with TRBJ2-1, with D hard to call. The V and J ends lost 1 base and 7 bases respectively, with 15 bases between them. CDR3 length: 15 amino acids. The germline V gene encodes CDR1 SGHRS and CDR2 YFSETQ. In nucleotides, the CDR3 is TGCGCCAGCAGCTTGAGTAGCTCTATTAGGAATGAGCAGTTCTTC. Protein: CASSLSSSIRNEQFF.

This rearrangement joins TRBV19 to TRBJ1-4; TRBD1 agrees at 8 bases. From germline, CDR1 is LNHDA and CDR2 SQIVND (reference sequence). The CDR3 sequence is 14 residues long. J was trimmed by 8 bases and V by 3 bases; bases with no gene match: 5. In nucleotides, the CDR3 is TGTGCCAGTAGTATGGACAGGGTGTTGGAAAAACTGTTTTTT. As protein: CASSMDRVLEKLFF.

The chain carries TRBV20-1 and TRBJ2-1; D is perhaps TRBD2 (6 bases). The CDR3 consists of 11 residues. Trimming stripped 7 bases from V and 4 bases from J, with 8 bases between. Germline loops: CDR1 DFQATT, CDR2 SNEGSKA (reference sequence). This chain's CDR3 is CSVGGYNEQFF. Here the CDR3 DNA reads TGCAGTGTTGGGGGGTACAATGAGCAGTTCTTC.

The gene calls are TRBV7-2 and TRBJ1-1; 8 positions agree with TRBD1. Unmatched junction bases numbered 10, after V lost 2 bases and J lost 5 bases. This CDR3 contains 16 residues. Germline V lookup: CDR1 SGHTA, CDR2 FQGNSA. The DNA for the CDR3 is TGTGCCAGCAGCTTAAATCCGGGACAGGCGAATACTGAAGCTTTCTTT. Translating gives CASSLNPGQANTEAFF.

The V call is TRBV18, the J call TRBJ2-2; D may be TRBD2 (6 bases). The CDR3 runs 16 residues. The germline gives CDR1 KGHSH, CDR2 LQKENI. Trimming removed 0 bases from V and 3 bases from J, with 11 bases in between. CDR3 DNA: TGTGCCAGCTCACCACCGGCGGGAAGGGACACCGGGGAGCTGTTTTTT. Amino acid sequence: CASSPPAGRDTGELFF.